This is a list of T cell receptor beta chains from one sample in a study of T cells after yellow fever vaccination. One entry per CDR3 protein results from TCRdb running MiXCR on the 5' RACE reads. The sample shows about 260,000 distinct CDR3 sequences, approximately 12% of them seen only once. The material was CD4+ T cells sorted from PBMCs, obtained 45 days after the yellow fever booster vaccination. The receptor set was obtained from a man aged 25-45 years who received the YFV17D yellow fever vaccine. Each CDR3 is given with its conserved first and last residue. The order of the fields is D gene, V gene, clone size, J gene, CDR3 DNA, CDR3 protein. The D gene is left open where the match is weak. Expanded clones are given a class, and other clones once, few, many or no size at all.

TRBD1	TRBV20-1	few	TRBJ1-5	TGCAGTGCTAAATTCGGACAGGGGAACCAGCCCCAGCATTTT	CSAKFGQGNQPQHF
NA	TRBV5-1	many	TRBJ2-1	TGCGCCAGCAGCCTCCCCTCCTACAATGAGCAGTTCTTC	CASSLPSYNEQFF
NA	TRBV10-1	few	TRBJ2-7	TGCGCCAGCAGTGAGAGGTCTAACATCTTGGCCGAGCAGTACTTC	CASSERSNILAEQYF
NA	TRBV20-1	few	TRBJ2-1	TGCAGTGCTAGAGATTGGCCCGGGAGTAAAGTTGAGCAGTTCTTC	CSARDWPGSKVEQFF
TRBD1	TRBV7-2	NA	TRBJ2-2	TGTGCCAGCAGCCCTTCTATTTCAACAGGGGGGACCGGGGAGCTGTTTTTT	CASSPSISTGGTGELFF
NA	TRBV7-3	NA	TRBJ2-3	TGTGCCAGCAGCTTAAGGTTTGCGGATACGCAGTATTTT	CASSLRFADTQYF
NA	TRBV12-3/TRBV12-4	many	TRBJ1-1	TGTGCCAGCAGTTTATCTGGATTGAACACTGAAGCTTTCTTT	CASSLSGLNTEAFF
TRBD2	TRBV9	NA	TRBJ2-1	TGTGCCAGCAGCGTAGTTGGGACTAGCTTGGATGAGCAGTTCTTC	CASSVVGTSLDEQFF
NA	TRBV9	few	TRBJ2-2	TGTGCCAGCAGCGTTGACGACACCGGGGAGCTGTTTTTT	CASSVDDTGELFF
TRBD2	TRBV5-1	NA	TRBJ2-1	TGCGCCAGCAGCTGGAGCGGGAGTGGCGATGAGCAGTTCTTC	CASSWSGSGDEQFF
NA	TRBV20-1	NA	TRBJ2-3	TGCAGTGCTTCTACCTTCGATACGCAGTATTTT	CSASTFDTQYF
NA	TRBV6-5	NA	TRBJ2-5	TGTGCCAGCAGTTACACGCAACTAATACAGGGAGGGGAAGAGACCCAGTACTTC	CASSYTQLIQGGEETQYF
TRBD2	TRBV7-2	NA	TRBJ2-7	TGTGCCAGCAGCTTAGTAGGTAGCGGGACCTCCTACGAGCAGTACTTC	CASSLVGSGTSYEQYF
NA	TRBV7-3	NA	TRBJ2-3	TGTGCCAGCAGCTTGATGACGGGTTCCACAGATACGCAGTATTTT	CASSLMTGSTDTQYF
NA	TRBV3-1	few	TRBJ2-2	TGTGCCACGCTCTCAGGGCCGACCGGGGAGCTGTTTTTT	CATLSGPTGELFF
NA	TRBV20-1	few	TRBJ2-1	TGCAGTGCTAGGACGGGGCCTCGGGCAAATGAGCAGTTCTTC	CSARTGPRANEQFF
TRBD2	TRBV9	NA	TRBJ2-3	TGTGCCAGCAGCGACACTAGCGGGAGTAGGCATACGCAGTATTTT	CASSDTSGSRHTQYF
TRBD2	TRBV29-1	few	TRBJ2-5	TGCAGCGTTGTTTGGCTAGCGGGATCCTGGGGGGAGACCCAGTACTTC	CSVVWLAGSWGETQYF
NA	TRBV10-3	few	TRBJ2-5	TGTGCCATCATGAGAGGGGCTGAAGAGACCCAGTACTTC	CAIMRGAEETQYF
NA	TRBV3-1	many	TRBJ2-1	TGTGCCAGCAGTCTCCAGACCAACGAGCAGTTCTTC	CASSLQTNEQFF
TRBD2	TRBV5-1	few	TRBJ2-1	TGCGCCAGCAGCAGAGGGTATCTTGGACTAGCTGATTACAATGAGCAGTTCTTC	CASSRGYLGLADYNEQFF
TRBD2	TRBV25-1	few	TRBJ2-3	TGTGCCCCACGGAGGACTAGCGGGGAGGGCCGCGAGCCTACGCAGTATTTT	CAPRRTSGEGREPTQYF
NA	TRBV6-1	many	TRBJ2-5	TGTGCCAGCAGTCCTGACAGGTCTTCGGCGTCCCAGTACTTC	CASSPDRSSASQYF
TRBD2	TRBV20-1	few	TRBJ2-2	TGCAGTGCGCCACTAGCGGGGGTGAACACCGGGGAGCTGTTTTTT	CSAPLAGVNTGELFF
TRBD2	TRBV5-6	few	TRBJ2-1	TGTGCCAGCAGCCAGCGGACTAGCACGGGCTCCTACAATGAGCAGTTCTTC	CASSQRTSTGSYNEQFF
TRBD2	TRBV6-5	NA	TRBJ2-7	TGTGCCAGCAGGGCGGGACTAGCGAGGCTCTACGAGCAGTACTTC	CASRAGLARLYEQYF
TRBD2	TRBV20-1	NA	TRBJ2-5	TGCAGTGCTGATAGGCCCGGGACTAGCGGGAGATTCCAAGAGACCCAGTACTTC	CSADRPGTSGRFQETQYF
TRBD1	TRBV7-2	NA	TRBJ1-2	TGTGCCAGCAGCGAACAGGGGGCCATTCTCGGCTACACCTTC	CASSEQGAILGYTF
NA	TRBV6-2/TRBV6-3	few	TRBJ1-2	TGTGCCAGCAGTTACAGCGGGACCCGGAACTATGGCTACACCTTC	CASSYSGTRNYGYTF
NA	TRBV12-3/TRBV12-4	NA	TRBJ1-3	TGTGCCAGCAGTGCCCACAGGGCTGGAAACACCATATATTTT	CASSAHRAGNTIYF
NA	TRBV5-1	few	TRBJ2-1	TGCGCCAGCAGCTTGGAGGTAAATTTAAATGAGCAGTTCTTC	CASSLEVNLNEQFF
NA	TRBV19	NA	TRBJ2-4	TGTGCCAGTAGTGAGTCGGCCAAAAACATTCAGTACTTC	CASSESAKNIQYF
TRBD1	TRBV3-1	NA	TRBJ1-1	TGTGCCAGCAGCTTTAGACAGGGAGAAGCTTTCTTT	CASSFRQGEAFF
NA	TRBV29-1	many	TRBJ2-2	TGCAGCGTTGGAGGTCGGACCGGGGAGCTGTTTTTT	CSVGGRTGELFF
TRBD2	TRBV5-4	NA	TRBJ2-3	TGTGCCAGCAGCTTGACTAGCGGGGCCACAGATACGCAGTATTTT	CASSLTSGATDTQYF
NA	TRBV20-1	NA	TRBJ1-1	TGCAGTGCTAGAGAGGGGGCGAAAACTGAAGCTTTCTTT	CSAREGAKTEAFF
NA	TRBV7-2	NA	TRBJ2-7	TGTGCCAGCAGACCCGATGGGGGCTACGAGCAGTACTTC	CASRPDGGYEQYF
NA	TRBV29-1	many	TRBJ2-5	TGCAGCGTTGTGCGGGGACAGTTCGAAGAGACCCAGTACTTC	CSVVRGQFEETQYF
TRBD2	TRBV20-1	few	TRBJ2-2	TGCAGTGCTAGAGTTAGCGGGAGGAAGAACACCGGGGAGCTGTTTTTT	CSARVSGRKNTGELFF
NA	TRBV7-3	many	TRBJ2-5	TGTGCCAGCAGCTTAGGGCCGACACAAGAGACCCAGTACTTC	CASSLGPTQETQYF